The 5 T cell receptor beta chains below were found in one sample sequenced in a study of cytomegalovirus exposure and HLA in healthy donors. PCR was performed using 60 Vbeta and 13 Jbeta primers. Sequencing used immunoSEQ multiplex PCR; TCRdb keeps in-frame clones, though not all of them. The sample shows 150,000 to 200,000 clones, approximately 80% of them seen only once. The sequencing input was PBMCs. The receptor source for this set is a girl aged 10 to 17 in good health and CMV-seropositive.

This sequence joins TRBV27 and TRBJ1-2; 8 bases map to TRBD1. Germline CDR1 MNHEY, CDR2 SMNVEV (reference sequence). The CDR3 consists of 14 residues. J lost 1 base, V lost 5 bases, and 3 bases had no gene match. As DNA, the CDR3 is TGTGCCAGCAGTGCCGACAGGGGTAACTATGGCTACACCTTC. Its protein is CASSADRGNYGYTF.

The rearrangement joins TRBV27 to TRBJ1-5; TRBD1 matches 11 bases. CDR1 is MNHEY and CDR2 is SMNVEV in the germline V gene (reference sequence). This CDR3 is 18 amino acids long. Trimming cost V 1 base and J 7 bases; bases outside gene matches: 12. CDR3 in amino acids: CASSLLGDRGLSKQPQHF. The CDR3 DNA follows: TGTGCCAGCAGTTTATTAGGGGACAGGGGGTTATCGAAGCAGCCCCAGCATTTT.

The chain has TRBV6-5 and TRBJ2-7; perhaps TRBD2 as D (5 bases). V shed 10 bases and J shed 0 bases, with 7 bases lying between them. This CDR3 is built from 11 residues. CDR1 is MNHEY, CDR2 SVGAGI, per germline. CDR3 protein: CATSSSYEQYF. CDR3 DNA sequence: TGTGCCACTAGCAGCTCCTACGAGCAGTACTTC.

The rearrangement uses TRBV5-4 and TRBJ1-4; 7 bases agree with TRBD1. CDR1 and CDR2 from the germline V gene are SGHNT and YYREEE (reference sequence). There are 17 residues in the CDR3. The ends lost 2 bases at V and 6 bases at J; junction bases unmatched: 13. The CDR3 sequence is CASSFGRDRVGDEKLFF. Here the CDR3 DNA reads TGTGCCAGCAGCTTCGGACGAGACAGGGTCGGGGATGAAAAACTGTTTTTT.

This chain uses TRBV6-1 with TRBJ1-5, with TRBD1 matching 7 bases. The germline V gene encodes CDR1 MNHNS and CDR2 SASEGT. Unmatched junction bases numbered 5, after V lost 7 bases and J lost 5 bases. The CDR3 is made up of 13 amino acids. CDR3 region: CASTTQGDQPQHF. The DNA for the CDR3 is TGTGCCAGCACCACCCAGGGGGATCAGCCCCAGCATTTT.